This entry concerns a single T cell receptor (beta chain). Sequencing was performed with immunoSEQ multiplex PCR; in TCRdb, only in-frame clones are kept and a portion is missing. The data contain roughly 560,000 clones, 70% to 80% of them singletons. This sample is drawn from a study of shared T cell receptors in the human thymus. This sample also appeared in a second study, on human thymus T cells.

The sequence was obtained from a boy less than two years old with a congenital heart defect. Material for sequencing was thymocytes.

CDR3 nucleotide sequence: TGTGCCAGCAGACCCACAGGGCACCACGAGCAGTACTTC. Translating gives CASRPTGHHEQYF. The rearrangement uses TRBV6-5 and TRBJ2-7; D is possibly TRBD1 (6 bases). Trimming pared 6 bases from V and 5 bases from J, leaving 14 bases between. The CDR3 has 13 residues. The germline V gene encodes CDR1 MNHEY and CDR2 SVGAGI.